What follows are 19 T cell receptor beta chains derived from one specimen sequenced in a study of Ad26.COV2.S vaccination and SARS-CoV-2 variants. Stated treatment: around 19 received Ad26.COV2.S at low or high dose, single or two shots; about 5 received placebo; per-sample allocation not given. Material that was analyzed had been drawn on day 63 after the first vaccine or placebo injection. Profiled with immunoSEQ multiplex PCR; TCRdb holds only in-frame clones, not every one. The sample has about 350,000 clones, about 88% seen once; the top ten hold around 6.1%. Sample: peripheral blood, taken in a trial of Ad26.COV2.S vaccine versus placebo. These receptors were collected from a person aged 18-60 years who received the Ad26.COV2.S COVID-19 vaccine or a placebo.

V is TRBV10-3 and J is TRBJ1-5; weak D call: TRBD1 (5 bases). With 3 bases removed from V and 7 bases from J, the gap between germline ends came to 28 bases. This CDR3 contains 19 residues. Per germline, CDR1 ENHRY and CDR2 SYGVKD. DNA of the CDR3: TGTGCCATCAGTGAAGGGACCGCCTGGTACGGCCTCCCAGGGCAGCCCCAGCATTTT. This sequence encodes CAISEGTAWYGLPGQPQHF.

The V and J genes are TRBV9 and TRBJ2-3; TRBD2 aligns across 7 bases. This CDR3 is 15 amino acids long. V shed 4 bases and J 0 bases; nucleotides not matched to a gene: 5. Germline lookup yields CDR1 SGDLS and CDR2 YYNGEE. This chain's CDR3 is CASSPRGDSTDTQYF. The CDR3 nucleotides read TGTGCCAGCAGCCCACGGGGGGATAGCACAGATACGCAGTATTTT.

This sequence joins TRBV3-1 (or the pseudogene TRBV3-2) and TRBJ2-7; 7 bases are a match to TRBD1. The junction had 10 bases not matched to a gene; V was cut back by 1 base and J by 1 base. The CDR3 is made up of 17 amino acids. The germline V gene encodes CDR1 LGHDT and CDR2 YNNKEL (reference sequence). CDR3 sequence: CASSQGGRTGPSYEQYF. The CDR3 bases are TGTGCCAGCAGCCAAGGTGGACGGACAGGACCATCCTACGAGCAGTACTTC.

The CDR3 region is CASSQMGGVTEAFF. In DNA form, the CDR3 reads TGCGCCAGCAGCCAAATGGGAGGGGTAACTGAAGCTTTCTTT. The chain couples TRBV4-3 to TRBJ1-1; maybe TRBD1 (5 bases). Germline lookup yields CDR1 LGHNA and CDR2 YSLEER. The CDR3 consists of 14 residues. V lost 2 bases and J lost 5, with 12 bases in between.

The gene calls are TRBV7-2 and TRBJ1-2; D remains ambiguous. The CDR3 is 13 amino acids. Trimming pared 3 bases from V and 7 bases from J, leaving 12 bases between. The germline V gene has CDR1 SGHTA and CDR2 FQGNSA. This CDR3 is CASSLQSVGGYTF. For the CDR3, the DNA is TGTGCCAGCAGCTTGCAGTCTGTGGGTGGCTACACCTTC.

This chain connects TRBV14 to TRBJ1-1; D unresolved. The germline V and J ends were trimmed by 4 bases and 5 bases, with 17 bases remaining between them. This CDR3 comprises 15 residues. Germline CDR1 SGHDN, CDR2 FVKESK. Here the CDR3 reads CASSRKGAGGTEAFF. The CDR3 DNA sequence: TGTGCCAGCAGCCGAAAGGGTGCCGGTGGGACTGAAGCTTTCTTT. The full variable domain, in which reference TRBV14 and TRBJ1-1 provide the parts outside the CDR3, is EAGVTQFPSHSVIEKGQTVTLRCDPISGHDNLYWYRRVMGKEIKFLLHFVKESKQDESGMPNNRFLAERTGGTYSTLKVQPAELEDSGVYFCASSRKGAGGTEAFFGQGTRLTVV.

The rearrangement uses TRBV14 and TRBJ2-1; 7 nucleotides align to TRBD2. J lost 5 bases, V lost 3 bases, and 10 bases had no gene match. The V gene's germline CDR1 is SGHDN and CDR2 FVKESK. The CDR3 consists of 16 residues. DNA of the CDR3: TGTGCCAGCAGCCAGATCGGGTCTAGCGGTCACAATGAGCAGTTCTTC. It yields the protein CASSQIGSSGHNEQFF.

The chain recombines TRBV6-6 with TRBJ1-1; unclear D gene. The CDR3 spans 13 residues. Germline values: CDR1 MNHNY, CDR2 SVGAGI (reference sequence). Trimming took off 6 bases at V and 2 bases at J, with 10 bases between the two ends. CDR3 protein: CASSLVGNTEAFF. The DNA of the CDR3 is TGTGCCAGCAGCCTCGTAGGCAACACTGAAGCTTTCTTT.

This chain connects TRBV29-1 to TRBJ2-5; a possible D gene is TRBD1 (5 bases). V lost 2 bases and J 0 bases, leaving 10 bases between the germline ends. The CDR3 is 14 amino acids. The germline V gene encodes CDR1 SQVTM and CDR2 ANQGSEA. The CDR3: CSVELAGNQETQYF. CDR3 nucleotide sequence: TGCAGCGTTGAACTGGCAGGGAACCAAGAGACCCAGTACTTC.

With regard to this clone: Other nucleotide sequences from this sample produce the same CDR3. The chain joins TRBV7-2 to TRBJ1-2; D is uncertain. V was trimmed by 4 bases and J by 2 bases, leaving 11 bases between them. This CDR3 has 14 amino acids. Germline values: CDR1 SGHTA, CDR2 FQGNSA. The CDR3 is CASSSAGVNYGYTF. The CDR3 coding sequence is TGTGCCAGCAGCTCGGCCGGGGTAAACTATGGCTACACCTTC.

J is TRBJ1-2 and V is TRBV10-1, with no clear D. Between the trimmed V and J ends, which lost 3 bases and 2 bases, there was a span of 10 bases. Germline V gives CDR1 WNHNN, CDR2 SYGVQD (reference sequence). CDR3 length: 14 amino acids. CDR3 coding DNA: TGCGCCAGCAGTGACCCTCGGAGAAACTATGGCTACACCTTC. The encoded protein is CASSDPRRNYGYTF.

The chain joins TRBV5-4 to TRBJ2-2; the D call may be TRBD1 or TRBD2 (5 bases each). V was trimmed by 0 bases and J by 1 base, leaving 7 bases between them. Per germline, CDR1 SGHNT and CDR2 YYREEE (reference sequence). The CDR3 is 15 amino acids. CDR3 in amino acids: CASSLGGGNTGELFF. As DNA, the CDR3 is TGTGCCAGCAGCTTGGGTGGGGGGAACACCGGGGAGCTGTTTTTT.

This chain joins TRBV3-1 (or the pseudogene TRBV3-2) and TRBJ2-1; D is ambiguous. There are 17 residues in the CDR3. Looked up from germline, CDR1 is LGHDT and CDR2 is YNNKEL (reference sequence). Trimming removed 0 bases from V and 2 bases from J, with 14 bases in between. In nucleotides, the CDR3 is TGTGCCAGCAGCCAAGAAGGGCACCAAGCTGCCTACAATGAGCAGTTCTTC. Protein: CASSQEGHQAAYNEQFF.

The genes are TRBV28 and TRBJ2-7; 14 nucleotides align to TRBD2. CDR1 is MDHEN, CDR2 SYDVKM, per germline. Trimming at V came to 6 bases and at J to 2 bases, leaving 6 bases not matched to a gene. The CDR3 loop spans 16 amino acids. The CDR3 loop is CASSLPTSGRAYEQYF. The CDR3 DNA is TGTGCCAGCAGCCTACCGACTAGCGGGAGGGCCTACGAGCAGTACTTC. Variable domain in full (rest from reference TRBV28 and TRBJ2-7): DVKVTQSSRYLVKRTGEKVFLECVQDMDHENMFWYRQDPGLGLRLIYFSYDVKMKEKGDIPEGYSVSREKKERFSLILESASTNQTSMYLCASSLPTSGRAYEQYFGPGTRLTVT.

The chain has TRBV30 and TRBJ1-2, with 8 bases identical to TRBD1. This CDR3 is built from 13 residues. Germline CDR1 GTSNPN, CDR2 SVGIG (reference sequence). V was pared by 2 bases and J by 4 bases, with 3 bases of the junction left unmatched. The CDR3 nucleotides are TGTGCCTGGAGTCGACAGGGGAGCTATGGCTACACCTTC. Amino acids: CAWSRQGSYGYTF.

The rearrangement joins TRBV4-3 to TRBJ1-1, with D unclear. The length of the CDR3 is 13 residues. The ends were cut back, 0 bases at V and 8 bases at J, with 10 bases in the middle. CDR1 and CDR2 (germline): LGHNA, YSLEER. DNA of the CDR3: TGCGCCAGCAGCCAAGACAGCGGACGAGAAGCTTTCTTT. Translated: CASSQDSGREAFF.

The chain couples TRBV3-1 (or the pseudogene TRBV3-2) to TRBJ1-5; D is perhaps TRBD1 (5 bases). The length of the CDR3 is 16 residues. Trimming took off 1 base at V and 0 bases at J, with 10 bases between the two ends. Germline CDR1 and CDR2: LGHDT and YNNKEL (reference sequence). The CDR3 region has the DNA TGTGCCAGCAGCCAAGGGCAGGGAAGTAGCAATCAGCCCCAGCATTTT. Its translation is CASSQGQGSSNQPQHF.

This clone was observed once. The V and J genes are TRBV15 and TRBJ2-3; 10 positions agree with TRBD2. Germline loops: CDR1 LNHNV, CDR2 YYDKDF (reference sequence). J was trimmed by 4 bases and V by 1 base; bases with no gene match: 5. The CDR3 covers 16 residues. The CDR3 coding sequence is TGTGCCACCAGCAGAGTGAGTAGCGGGGGGTCAGATACGCAGTATTTT. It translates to CATSRVSSGGSDTQYF.

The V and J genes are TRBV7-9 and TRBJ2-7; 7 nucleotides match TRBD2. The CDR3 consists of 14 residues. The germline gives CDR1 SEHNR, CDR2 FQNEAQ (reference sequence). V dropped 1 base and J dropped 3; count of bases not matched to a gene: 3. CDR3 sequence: CASSLGEGLYEQYF. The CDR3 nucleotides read TGTGCCAGCAGCTTAGGGGAGGGCCTCTACGAGCAGTACTTC.